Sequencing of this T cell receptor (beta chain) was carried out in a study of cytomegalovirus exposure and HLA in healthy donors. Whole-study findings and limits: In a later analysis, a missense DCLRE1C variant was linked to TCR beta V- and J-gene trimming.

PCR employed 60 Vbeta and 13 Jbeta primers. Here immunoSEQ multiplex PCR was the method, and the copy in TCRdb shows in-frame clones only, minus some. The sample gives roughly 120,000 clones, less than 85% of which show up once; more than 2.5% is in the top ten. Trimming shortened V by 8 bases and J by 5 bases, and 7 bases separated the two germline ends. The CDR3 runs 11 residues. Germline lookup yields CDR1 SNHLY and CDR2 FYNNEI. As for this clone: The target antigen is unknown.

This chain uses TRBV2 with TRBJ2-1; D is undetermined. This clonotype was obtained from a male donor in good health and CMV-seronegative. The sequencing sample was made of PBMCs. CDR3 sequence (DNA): TGTGCCAGCGTGGCAGACAATGAGCAGTTCTTC. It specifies CASVADNEQFF.